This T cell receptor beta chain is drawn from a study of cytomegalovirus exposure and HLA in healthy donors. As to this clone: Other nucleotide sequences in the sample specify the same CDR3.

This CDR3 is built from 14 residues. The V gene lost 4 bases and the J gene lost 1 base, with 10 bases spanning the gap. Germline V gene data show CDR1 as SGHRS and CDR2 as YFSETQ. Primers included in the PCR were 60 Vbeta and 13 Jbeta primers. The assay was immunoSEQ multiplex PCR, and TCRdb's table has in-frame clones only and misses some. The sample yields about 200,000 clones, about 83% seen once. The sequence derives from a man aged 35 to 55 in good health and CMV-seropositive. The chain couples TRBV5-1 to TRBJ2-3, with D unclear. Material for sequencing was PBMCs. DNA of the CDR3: TGCGCCAGCAGCCTTAACCCAGGCACAGATACGCAGTATTTT. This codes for CASSLNPGTDTQYF. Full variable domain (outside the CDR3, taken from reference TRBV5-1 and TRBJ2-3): KAGVTQTPRYLIKTRGQQVTLSCSPISGHRSVSWYQQTPGQGLQFLFEYFSETQRNKGNFPGRFSGRQFSNSRSEMNVSTLELGDSALYLCASSLNPGTDTQYFGPGTRLTVL.